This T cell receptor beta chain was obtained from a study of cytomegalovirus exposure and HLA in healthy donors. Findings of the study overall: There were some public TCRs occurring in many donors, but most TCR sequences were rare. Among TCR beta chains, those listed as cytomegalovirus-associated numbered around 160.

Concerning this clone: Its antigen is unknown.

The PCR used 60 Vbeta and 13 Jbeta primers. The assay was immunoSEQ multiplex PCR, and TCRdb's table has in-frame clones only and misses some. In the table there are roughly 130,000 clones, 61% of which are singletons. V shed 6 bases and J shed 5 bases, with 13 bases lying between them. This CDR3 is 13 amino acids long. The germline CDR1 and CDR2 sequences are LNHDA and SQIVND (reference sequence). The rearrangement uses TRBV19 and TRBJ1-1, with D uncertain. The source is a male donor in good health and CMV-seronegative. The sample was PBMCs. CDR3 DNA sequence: TGTGCCAGTAGCACGACACGGGAGACTGAAGCTTTCTTT. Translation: CASSTTRETEAFF.